Listed here are 27 T cell receptor beta chains from one sample, sequenced in a study of a mutant IDH1 vaccine in newly diagnosed glioma. Sequencing was performed with immunoSEQ multiplex PCR; in TCRdb, only in-frame clones are kept and a portion is missing. The sample includes about 67,000 clones, around 88% seen only once; the top ten take approximately 4.3%. Noted time point: baseline, week 1 (first vaccination visit). The treatment here: pre-vaccination baseline after standard-of-care therapy. The source was peripheral blood mononuclear cells (PBMCs), collected from a glioma patient treated with radiotherapy, temozolomide or both. These receptors originate from a woman aged 18-35 years with glioma. Some clones in this sample may be carry-over from other donors' samples.

The CDR3 region is CASSLDGRARETQYF. The CDR3 nucleotides read TGCGCCAGCAGCTTGGATGGCAGGGCTAGGGAGACCCAGTACTTC. V gene TRBV5-1 combines with J gene TRBJ2-5; tentative D call: TRBD1 (5 bases). Trimming left V 0 bases short and J 5 bases short, with 14 bases between. There are 15 residues in the CDR3. In germline, CDR1 is SGHRS, CDR2 YFSETQ.

CDR3 coding DNA: TGTGCCAGCAGGCCGGGACCCAGCTCCTACGAGCAGTACTTC. Translated, it gives CASRPGPSSYEQYF. The chain links TRBV5-4 to TRBJ2-7, with D tentatively TRBD1 or TRBD2 (5 bases each). The CDR3 loop spans 14 amino acids. Per germline, CDR1 SGHNT and CDR2 YYREEE (reference sequence). Trimming took off 5 bases at V and 0 bases at J, with 12 bases between the two ends.

The rearrangement joins TRBV7-8 to TRBJ2-7; the D gene is possibly TRBD1 (6 bases). Between the trimmed V and J ends, which lost 5 bases and 4 bases, there was a span of 12 bases. The CDR3 runs 13 residues. Germline V gives CDR1 SGHVS, CDR2 FQNEAQ. Here the CDR3 reads CASSPRDIYEQYF. CDR3 nucleotide sequence: TGTGCCAGCAGCCCCCGGGACATTTACGAGCAGTACTTC.

The chain is built from TRBV7-6 and TRBJ2-5, with D unclear. The CDR3 sequence is 11 residues long. The germline V gene has CDR1 SGHVS and CDR2 FNYEAQ. The V end lost 5 bases, the J end lost 1 base, and 2 bases lay between the germline ends. CDR3 in DNA: TGTGCCAGCAGCCCCCAAGAGACCCAGTACTTC. Protein: CASSPQETQYF.

The chain combines TRBV29-1 with TRBJ1-1; D remains unclear. The CDR3 is 13 amino acids. Germline CDR1 is SQVTM and CDR2 is ANQGSEA. Trimming removed 2 bases at V and 1 base at J, with 8 bases between. In DNA, the CDR3 is TGCAGCGTTGAACCGGGGTGGAACACTGAAGCTTTCTTT. Amino acid sequence: CSVEPGWNTEAFF. Complete variable domain (other parts from reference TRBV29-1 and TRBJ1-1): SAVISQKPSRDICQRGTSLTIQCQVDSQVTMMFWYRQQPGQSLTLIATANQGSEATYESGFVIDKFPISRPNLTFSTLTVSNMSPEDSSIYLCSVEPGWNTEAFFGQGTRLTVV.

This chain links TRBV6-5 with TRBJ1-5; TRBD1 matches 9 bases. This CDR3 spans 14 amino acids. CDR1 is MNHEY and CDR2 is SVGAGI in the germline V gene. J was trimmed by 11 bases and V by 7 bases; bases with no gene match: 12. CDR3 in DNA: TGTGCCAGCAAACCGGGACAGGGTGGAAGGACCCAGCATTTT. It codes for CASKPGQGGRTQHF.

This chain joins TRBV2 and TRBJ2-3, with TRBD1 matching over 7 bases. The length of the CDR3 is 14 residues. V dropped 8 bases and J dropped 2; count of bases not matched to a gene: 7. The V gene's germline CDR1 is SNHLY and CDR2 FYNNEI. The DNA for the CDR3 is TGTGCCAGCGGCCGACAGGGCTACACAGATACGCAGTATTTT. Amino acid sequence: CASGRQGYTDTQYF.

DNA of the CDR3: TGCGCCAGCAGCTCCGGGACTAGCTCCTACAATGAGCAGTTCTTC. This encodes CASSSGTSSYNEQFF. The V and J genes are TRBV5-1 and TRBJ2-1; 8 bases agree with TRBD2. This CDR3 region has 15 residues. Germline CDR1 and CDR2: SGHRS and YFSETQ. Trimming took 3 bases from V and 0 from J; bases not matched to a gene: 2. Combining the CDR3 with reference TRBV5-1 and TRBJ2-1 gives the whole variable domain KAGVTQTPRYLIKTRGQQVTLSCSPISGHRSVSWYQQTPGQGLQFLFEYFSETQRNKGNFPGRFSGRQFSNSRSEMNVSTLELGDSALYLCASSSGTSSYNEQFFGPGTRLTVL.

This clone was seen a single time. V is TRBV6-5 and J is TRBJ1-1, with 10 bases matching TRBD1. J gave up 5 bases and V 8 bases, and 8 bases lay outside the gene matches. Germline V gene lookup returns CDR1 MNHEY and CDR2 SVGAGI. The length of the CDR3 is 14 residues. CDR3 amino acids: CASGTRTGGTEAFF. DNA for the CDR3: TGTGCCAGCGGTACCCGGACAGGGGGAACTGAAGCTTTCTTT.

The chain employs TRBV25-1 and TRBJ2-7; 8 bases line up with TRBD2. Germline V gene sequence: CDR1 MGHDK, CDR2 SYGVNS. J lost 7 bases, V lost 2 bases, and 4 bases had no gene match. The CDR3 loop spans 13 amino acids. Here the CDR3 DNA reads TGTGCCAGCAGTGAACCGCCGGGGGGGGAGCAGTACTTC. This encodes CASSEPPGGEQYF.

In this sample, this clone turned up a few times. This rearrangement joins TRBV5-1 to TRBJ2-4; 7 nucleotides align to TRBD2. V gave up 6 bases and J gave up 3 bases; unmatched junction bases: 6. The CDR3 is made up of 14 amino acids. The V gene's germline CDR1 is SGHRS and CDR2 YFSETQ. The CDR3: CASKSTGGKNIQYF. The CDR3 bases are TGCGCCAGCAAGTCAACGGGGGGCAAAAACATTCAGTACTTC. The full variable domain, with the rest looked up from reference TRBV5-1 and TRBJ2-4, is KAGVTQTPRYLIKTRGQQVTLSCSPISGHRSVSWYQQTPGQGLQFLFEYFSETQRNKGNFPGRFSGRQFSNSRSEMNVSTLELGDSALYLCASKSTGGKNIQYFGAGTRLSVL.

The J gene is TRBJ1-3, the V gene TRBV12-5; unclear D gene. This CDR3 comprises 17 residues. The germline V gene encodes CDR1 LGHNT and CDR2 FRNRAP. The V end lost 6 bases, the J end lost 3 bases, and 21 bases lay between the germline ends. Here the CDR3 reads CASGHPRLQSYGNTIYF. In nucleotides, the CDR3 is TGTGCTAGTGGCCATCCACGGCTCCAATCTTATGGAAACACCATATATTTT.

There are a few counts of this clone. This chain joins TRBV2 and TRBJ1-1, with a possible D match to TRBD1 (5 bases). Per germline, CDR1 SNHLY and CDR2 FYNNEI. This CDR3 contains 15 residues. V lost 8 bases to trimming and J lost 4 bases, with 20 bases between them. CDR3 in amino acids: CASDSLQGLGTEAFF. The CDR3 coding sequence is TGTGCCAGCGATTCCCTCCAGGGATTGGGCACTGAAGCTTTCTTT.

The chain recombines TRBV6-1 with TRBJ1-1, with TRBD1 as a possible D gene (5 bases). With 11 bases removed from V and 11 bases from J, the gap between germline ends came to 27 bases. The CDR3 runs 14 residues. Per germline, CDR1 MNHNS and CDR2 SASEGT. The CDR3 region is CAGSNGGGKGLAFF. CDR3 DNA: TGTGCCGGATCGAACGGGGGTGGAAAGGGGCTGGCTTTCTTT.

J is TRBJ2-1 and V is TRBV7-9, with TRBD2 identical over 10 bases. The CDR3 runs 15 residues. The V and J ends lost 5 bases and 4 bases, in that order; junction bases with no gene match: 5. Germline values: CDR1 SEHNR, CDR2 FQNEAQ (reference sequence). CDR3 amino acids: CASSAGLANYNEQFF. CDR3 nucleotide sequence: TGTGCCAGCAGCGCGGGACTAGCGAATTACAATGAGCAGTTCTTC.

V usage is TRBV29-1 and J usage is TRBJ2-1; possibly TRBD1 or TRBD2 for D (6 bases each). Germline V gene sequence: CDR1 SQVTM, CDR2 ANQGSEA. Trimming took off 0 bases at V and 13 bases at J, with 22 bases between the two ends. CDR3 size: 15 residues. CDR3 sequence: CSVEDRVKGGGFQFF. CDR3 in DNA: TGCAGCGTTGAAGATCGCGTAAAGGGGGGTGGATTTCAGTTCTTC.

This rearrangement joins TRBV29-1 to TRBJ2-2, with D hard to call. This CDR3 has 18 residues. V was trimmed by 4 bases and J by 0 bases, leaving 21 bases between them. Germline V lookup: CDR1 SQVTM, CDR2 ANQGSEA. CDR3 residues: CSVALFPPGASNTGELFF. The CDR3 DNA sequence: TGCAGCGTTGCTCTTTTCCCCCCCGGCGCATCGAACACCGGGGAGCTGTTTTTT.

This clone was seen only a few times. The rearrangement joins TRBV19 to TRBJ2-7; D may be TRBD2 (5 bases). The CDR3 length is 16 residues. Germline V gene lookup returns CDR1 LNHDA and CDR2 SQIVND (reference sequence). V lost 6 bases, J lost 2 bases, and 20 bases lay in between. Written as DNA, the CDR3 is TGTGCCAGTAGCCCCCCCTTTCATACGGGGACCTACGAGCAGTACTTC. Its protein is CASSPPFHTGTYEQYF.

This chain joins TRBV2 and TRBJ2-2, with 8 bases fitting TRBD1. V was pared by 3 bases and J by 3 bases, with 12 bases of the junction left unmatched. The germline gives CDR1 SNHLY, CDR2 FYNNEI. The CDR3 is made up of 18 amino acids. The CDR3 sequence is CASSDRQGALGDTGELFF. The CDR3 DNA sequence: TGTGCCAGCAGTGATCGGCAGGGGGCGCTGGGGGACACCGGGGAGCTGTTTTTT. Drawing the rest from reference TRBV2 and TRBJ2-2, the complete variable domain is EPEVTQTPSHQVTQMGQEVILRCVPISNHLYFYWYRQILGQKVEFLVSFYNNEISEKSEIFDDQFSVERPDGSNFTLKIRSTKLEDSAMYFCASSDRQGALGDTGELFFGEGSRLTVL.

The V call is TRBV6-6, the J call TRBJ2-7, with TRBD1 identical over 8 bases. V was clipped by 7 bases and J by 3 bases; unmatched bases: 14. Germline V gene sequence: CDR1 MNHNY, CDR2 SVGAGI (reference sequence). This CDR3 has 16 residues. CDR3 nucleotide sequence: TGTGCCAGCACCGACGCCGGGACAGGCGTTATCTACGAGCAGTACTTC. This encodes CASTDAGTGVIYEQYF.

This chain links TRBV9 with TRBJ1-3; D might be TRBD1 (6 bases). V was shortened by 2 bases and J by 3 bases, with 15 bases between the two germline ends. Germline V gene data show CDR1 as SGDLS and CDR2 as YYNGEE. The CDR3 has 16 amino acids. CDR3 nucleotide sequence: TGTGCCAGCAGCGTGTTTTCAGGGGAGGGTGGAAACACCATATATTTT. Protein: CASSVFSGEGGNTIYF. Filled out from reference TRBV9 and TRBJ1-3, the complete variable domain reads DSGVTQTPKHLITATGQRVTLRCSPRSGDLSVYWYQQSLDQGLQFLIQYYNGEERAKGNILERFSAQQFPDLHSELNLSSLELGDSALYFCASSVFSGEGGNTIYFGEGSWLTVV.

CDR3 bases: TGTGCCAGCAGCTTAGCACAGCTGAACACTGAAGCTTTCTTT. This encodes CASSLAQLNTEAFF. The chain uses TRBV7-8 and TRBJ1-1; D gene unclear. CDR3 length: 14 residues. CDR1 is SGHVS, CDR2 FQNEAQ, per germline. With 0 bases removed from V and 0 bases from J, the gap between germline ends came to 5 bases.

This rearrangement joins TRBV4-1 to TRBJ1-5, with D uncertain. Germline CDR1 and CDR2: MGHRA and YSYEKL. Trimming pared 4 bases from V and 4 bases from J, leaving 8 bases between. This CDR3 contains 13 residues. This CDR3 reads CASSLQENQPQHF. The CDR3 nucleotides read TGCGCCAGCAGCCTTCAGGAAAATCAGCCCCAGCATTTT.

The genes are TRBV6-1 and TRBJ2-1; D may be TRBD1 (5 bases). The CDR3 runs to 12 residues. The germline V gene encodes CDR1 MNHNS and CDR2 SASEGT. Trimming shortened V by 8 bases and J by 8 bases, and 13 bases separated the two germline ends. The CDR3 region has the DNA TGTGCCAGCCATTATCAGGGCCATGAGCAGTTCTTC. It yields the protein CASHYQGHEQFF.

The chain joins TRBV29-1 to TRBJ1-1; D remains unclear. The CDR3 runs to 11 residues. The germline CDR1 and CDR2 sequences are SQVTM and ANQGSEA. Trimming pared 4 bases from V and 1 base from J, leaving 4 bases between. The CDR3 region has the DNA TGCAGCGTTGGGCGGAACACTGAAGCTTTCTTT. It codes for CSVGRNTEAFF. Based on the CDR3 plus reference TRBV29-1 and TRBJ1-1, the full variable domain is SAVISQKPSRDICQRGTSLTIQCQVDSQVTMMFWYRQQPGQSLTLIATANQGSEATYESGFVIDKFPISRPNLTFSTLTVSNMSPEDSSIYLCSVGRNTEAFFGQGTRLTVV.

This clone was seen only a few times. This chain links TRBV27 with TRBJ1-2; tentative D call: TRBD1 (6 bases). The CDR3 sequence is 13 residues long. V lost 2 bases to trimming and J lost 8 bases, with 12 bases between them. Germline V gene lookup returns CDR1 MNHEY and CDR2 SMNVEV (reference sequence). CDR3 DNA: TGTGCCAGCAGTTTACAGGGTACAGGGGGCTACACCTTC. Amino acids: CASSLQGTGGYTF.

The V call is TRBV7-2, the J call TRBJ2-2; the D is unclear. This CDR3 contains 12 residues. V lost 5 bases, J lost 6 bases, and 7 bases lay in between. Germline assignment: CDR1 SGHTA and CDR2 FQGNSA. CDR3 nucleotide sequence: TGTGCCAGCAGCCCTTTCTCCGGGGAGCTGTTTTTT. Its protein product is CASSPFSGELFF. The whole variable domain, filled in from reference TRBV7-2 and TRBJ2-2, reads GAGVSQSPSNKVTEKGKDVELRCDPISGHTALYWYRQSLGQGLEFLIYFQGNSAPDKSGLPSDRFSAERTGGSVSTLTIQRTQQEDSAVYLCASSPFSGELFFGEGSRLTVL.